This TCR beta chain was observed in a study of molecular identifiers for immune sequencing clone quantification. TCRdb ran MiXCR on the PCR reads and lists one entry per CDR3 protein. The sample lists about 630,000 distinct CDR3 sequences; roughly 27% were seen once. This clonotype appeared a few times. The CDR3 spans 15 residues. Germline V CDR1 and CDR2: MDHEN, SYDVKM. Trimming took off 2 bases at V and 1 base at J, with 6 bases between the two ends. This chain joins TRBV28 and TRBJ1-6; a possible D gene is TRBD1 (6 bases). The sequence was obtained from a human donor in good health. Some libraries in this study had Jurkat cell RNA spiked in. The sequenced sample was naive CD8+ T cells from blood, with Jurkat cell RNA spiked in. Regarding subset: FACS-sorted CD8+CD4-CCR7+CD45RA+ naive T cells. Here the CDR3 reads CASSLRGSYNSPLHF. The CDR3 DNA reads as TGTGCCAGCAGTTTAAGGGGGTCCTATAATTCACCCCTCCACTTT.